There are a few counts of the clone carrying this T cell receptor beta chain. What it recognizes is unknown. This CDR3 has 15 residues. Trimming at V came to 8 bases and at J to 2 bases, leaving 12 bases not matched to a gene. The germline V gene encodes CDR1 SQVTM and CDR2 ANQGSEA. It was from 2 million PBMCs stored at -80 C that the unsorted libraries were obtained. The sample is drawn from a study of neurological immune-mediated disorders. General study findings and limits: Across subjects, no CDR3 amino acid sequence appeared in expanded clones of more than one subject, a finding that suggested private repertoires in all groups. The multiple sclerosis repertoire cluster had no clinical or MRI feature associated with it.

Every sequencing run drew on 15-18 subjects and yielded over 200 million TCR-beta sequences. TCRdb fed the 5' RACE reads into MiXCR, producing one record per CDR3 protein. The sample includes some 78,000 distinct CDR3 sequences, roughly 4.8% of them seen just once. The TCR comes from a woman aged 30 to 39 with multiple sclerosis. Sample: PBMCs. This chain connects TRBV29-1 to TRBJ2-3, with 8 bases lining up with TRBD2. The CDR3 coding sequence is TGCAGCCATGCCGGTCGGGGGGGGAACACAGATACGCAGTATTTT. Its protein is CSHAGRGGNTDTQYF.